Below, 24 T cell receptor beta chains from the same sample are listed, as sequenced in a study of cytomegalovirus exposure and HLA in healthy donors (TCRdb year 2017). Receptor amplification or capture employed the immunoSEQ multiplex PCR assay. A mixture of 60 forward primers for TCR Vbeta segments and 13 reverse primers for TCR Jbeta segments was used in the multiplex PCR. The table was pulled from immuneACCESS by TCRdb, which kept in-frame rearrangements only. Such tables lose some clones; where checked, under half of the loss comes from unresolved V genes, and the rest has no known cause. This sample holds about 140,000 clones; almost 85% were observed only once. The ten largest make up around 1.5% of the sample. The specimen sequenced was PBMCs. These receptors all come from a man in his thirties or forties in good health and CMV-seropositive.

In this sample, this clone turned up a few times. The V and J genes are TRBV5-1 and TRBJ1-1; 7 bases are a match to TRBD1. This CDR3 is built from 17 residues. The ends lost 6 bases at V and 9 bases at J; junction bases unmatched: 23. Germline V gives CDR1 SGHRS, CDR2 YFSETQ. The CDR3 bases are TGCGCCAGCAACCAGCCCGCCATCGGGGACAGCTTGATTCAAGCTTTCTTT. It specifies CASNQPAIGDSLIQAFF.

V gene TRBV7-9 combines with J gene TRBJ2-1, with 11 bases identical to TRBD2. CDR3 length: 15 amino acids. Unmatched junction bases numbered 7, after V lost 10 bases and J lost 2 bases. CDR1 is SEHNR and CDR2 is FQNEAQ in the germline V gene (reference sequence). In nucleotides, the CDR3 is TGTGCCACCTACGAGGGACTAGCGGCCTACAATGAGCAGTTCTTC. It yields the protein CATYEGLAAYNEQFF.

The genes are TRBV19 and TRBJ1-5; TRBD1 is a possible D gene (5 bases). The CDR3 sequence is 15 residues long. V lost 7 bases, J lost 4 bases, and 17 bases lay in between. Per germline, CDR1 LNHDA and CDR2 SQIVND (reference sequence). CDR3 amino acids: CASTLSGYGNQPQHF. The CDR3 DNA is TGTGCCAGTACCCTCTCAGGGTATGGAAATCAGCCCCAGCATTTT.

This chain connects TRBV28 to TRBJ2-4, with TRBD2 identical over 8 bases. Germline trimming cut 5 bases from V and 0 bases from J; bases unmatched to any gene: 9. Germline CDR1 and CDR2: MDHEN and SYDVKM. The length of the CDR3 is 17 residues. CDR3 DNA: TGTGCCAGCAGTCCCCAACCGCTAGCGGGAGCCAAAAACATTCAGTACTTC. This encodes CASSPQPLAGAKNIQYF.

The chain has TRBV28 and TRBJ1-2; the D is unclear. V was clipped by 2 bases and J by 7 bases, with 11 bases between them. Germline CDR1 is MDHEN and CDR2 is SYDVKM. The CDR3 is 13 amino acids. The CDR3 spells CASSLMAGRGYTF. The CDR3 region has the DNA TGTGCCAGCAGTTTAATGGCAGGTCGTGGCTACACCTTC.

The genes are TRBV7-9 and TRBJ2-7; TRBD2 agrees at 11 bases. Germline V gene lookup returns CDR1 SEHNR and CDR2 FQNEAQ (reference sequence). V shed 4 bases and J 0 bases; nucleotides not matched to a gene: 2. The CDR3 loop spans 15 amino acids. DNA of the CDR3: TGTGCCAGCAGCTCCGGGACTAGCGGCTCCTACGAGCAGTACTTC. Translating gives CASSSGTSGSYEQYF.

V usage is TRBV9 and J usage is TRBJ1-3; D perhaps matches TRBD1 (5 bases). The germline V gene encodes CDR1 SGDLS and CDR2 YYNGEE. Trimming removed 3 bases at V and 1 base at J, with 11 bases between. CDR3 length: 15 amino acids. CDR3 amino acids: CASSADTGSGNTIYF. CDR3 nucleotide sequence: TGTGCCAGCAGCGCAGACACAGGATCTGGAAACACCATATATTTT.

This clone was picked up one time. The chain carries TRBV7-8 and TRBJ1-5; no clear D gene. There are 16 residues in the CDR3. With 2 bases removed from V and 0 bases from J, the gap between germline ends came to 11 bases. Germline V gives CDR1 SGHVS, CDR2 FQNEAQ. CDR3 DNA sequence: TGTGCCAGCAGCTTAATATCGGGGTTTAGCAATCAGCCCCAGCATTTT. Translated, it gives CASSLISGFSNQPQHF.

The chain is built from TRBV2 and TRBJ1-6, with D maybe TRBD1 (6 bases). V lost 2 bases and J 8 bases, leaving 10 bases between the germline ends. This CDR3 contains 14 residues. CDR1 is SNHLY and CDR2 is FYNNEI in the germline V gene. In nucleotides, the CDR3 is TGTGCCAGCAGTGAACCAGGGGCGGATTCACCCCTCCACTTT. Its protein product is CASSEPGADSPLHF.

J is TRBJ1-1 and V is TRBV19; 11 positions agree with TRBD1. V gave up 5 bases and J gave up 6 bases; unmatched junction bases: 2. The CDR3 is 13 residues long. CDR1 is LNHDA, CDR2 SQIVND, per germline (reference sequence). As DNA, the CDR3 is TGTGCCAGTAGTTGGGGACAGGGGGCTGAAGCTTTCTTT. This sequence encodes CASSWGQGAEAFF.

This chain joins TRBV5-1 and TRBJ1-3; 9 bases are shared with TRBD1. V shed 4 bases and J 4 bases; nucleotides not matched to a gene: 6. The CDR3 covers 15 residues. Germline loops: CDR1 SGHRS, CDR2 YFSETQ. The CDR3 DNA reads as TGCGCCAGCAGCGGGACGGACAGGGGAGGAAACACCATATATTTT. Translation gives CASSGTDRGGNTIYF.

This chain joins TRBV9 and TRBJ2-1; 8 nucleotides match TRBD2. The CDR3 has 16 residues. Germline CDR1 and CDR2: SGDLS and YYNGEE. Trimming removed 1 base from V and 2 bases from J; junction bases left unmatched: 5. CDR3 loop: CASSVLTSGPYNEQFF. CDR3 coding DNA: TGTGCCAGCAGCGTACTCACTAGCGGTCCCTACAATGAGCAGTTCTTC.

This chain links TRBV5-1 with TRBJ2-7; TRBD2 agrees at 13 bases. This CDR3 spans 16 amino acids. The germline CDR1 and CDR2 sequences are SGHRS and YFSETQ. J was trimmed by 2 bases and V by 0 bases; bases with no gene match: 2. This CDR3 is CASSLVGTSGAYEQYF. The CDR3 coding sequence is TGCGCCAGCAGCTTGGTGGGGACTAGCGGGGCCTACGAGCAGTACTTC. Full variable domain (rest looked up from reference TRBV5-1 and TRBJ2-7): KAGVTQTPRYLIKTRGQQVTLSCSPISGHRSVSWYQQTPGQGLQFLFEYFSETQRNKGNFPGRFSGRQFSNSRSEMNVSTLELGDSALYLCASSLVGTSGAYEQYFGPGTRLTVT.

The chain uses TRBV7-6 and TRBJ2-7, with 8 bases identical to TRBD1. CDR3 length: 15 amino acids. Losses at the gene ends were 5 bases for V and 5 bases for J; bases not matched to a gene: 11. Germline V gene lookup returns CDR1 SGHVS and CDR2 FNYEAQ. CDR3 DNA: TGTGCCAGCAGCCTCCGGACAGGGCGGCTGCACGAGCAGTACTTC. This encodes CASSLRTGRLHEQYF.

This clone has only one observation. This chain uses TRBV7-9 with TRBJ2-1, with TRBD2 matching over 11 bases. CDR1 is SEHNR and CDR2 is FQNEAQ in the germline V gene (reference sequence). The junction had 9 bases not matched to a gene; V was cut back by 1 base and J by 10 bases. This CDR3 has 16 residues. CDR3 sequence (DNA): TGTGCCAGCAGCTTAGTTAGCGGGAGGGGCCGGAACGAGCAGTTCTTC. It yields the protein CASSLVSGRGRNEQFF.

The chain joins TRBV28 to TRBJ2-6; maybe TRBD1 (6 bases). Germline CDR1 reads MDHEN; CDR2 reads SYDVKM. The V and J ends lost 5 bases and 4 bases respectively, with 12 bases between them. There are 15 residues in the CDR3. The CDR3 loop is CASSAQGYGANVLTF. The CDR3 nucleotides read TGTGCCAGCAGTGCACAGGGTTACGGGGCCAACGTCCTGACTTTC.

This chain uses TRBV11-2 with TRBJ1-3, with TRBD1 identical over 8 bases. CDR3 length: 16 amino acids. J gave up 0 bases and V 4 bases, and 5 bases lay outside the gene matches. Germline V CDR1 and CDR2: SGHAT, FQNNGV. CDR3 protein: CASSYWTGLSGNTIYF. DNA for the CDR3: TGTGCCAGCAGCTACTGGACAGGGCTCTCTGGAAACACCATATATTTT. The whole variable domain, filled in from reference TRBV11-2 and TRBJ1-3, reads EAGVAQSPRYKIIEKRQSVAFWCNPISGHATLYWYQQILGQGPKLLIQFQNNGVVDDSQLPKDRFSAERLKGVDSTLKIQPAKLEDSAVYLCASSYWTGLSGNTIYFGEGSWLTVV.

The chain employs TRBV6-1 and TRBJ2-3; the D is unclear. Germline V gene data show CDR1 as MNHNS and CDR2 as SASEGT. Trimming took 2 bases from V and 5 from J, leaving 14 bases between them. The CDR3 length is 15 residues. The CDR3 DNA follows: TGTGCCAGCAGTGAAAGGTGGCAGGATCTAGATACGCAGTATTTT. Amino acid sequence: CASSERWQDLDTQYF.

The chain joins TRBV6-5 to TRBJ1-3; no clear D gene. The CDR3 contains 12 residues. V was shortened by 6 bases and J by 9 bases, with 12 bases between the two germline ends. Germline CDR1 is MNHEY and CDR2 is SVGAGI. The CDR3 here is CASSPSPGTIYF. DNA of the CDR3: TGTGCCAGCAGCCCTTCCCCGGGCACCATATATTTT.

The chain is built from TRBV6-5 and TRBJ2-1; D perhaps matches TRBD2 (5 bases). Germline-derived CDR1 and CDR2 are MNHEY and SVGAGI. The germline V and J ends were trimmed by 6 bases and 4 bases, with 13 bases remaining between them. The CDR3 covers 14 residues. Here the CDR3 DNA reads TGTGCCAGCAGCCGGGATCGAGATTACAATGAGCAGTTCTTC. The encoded protein is CASSRDRDYNEQFF.

This chain's CDR3 is CASSTPQGWDTQYF. Written as DNA, the CDR3 is TGTGCCAGTAGTACCCCACAGGGTTGGGATACGCAGTATTTT. The genes are TRBV19 and TRBJ2-3; TRBD1 might be the D (6 bases). With 4 bases removed from V and 6 bases from J, the gap between germline ends came to 14 bases. Germline loops: CDR1 LNHDA, CDR2 SQIVND (reference sequence). The CDR3 sequence is 14 residues long.

The chain has TRBV28 and TRBJ1-3; TRBD1 aligns across 10 bases. Germline V gives CDR1 MDHEN, CDR2 SYDVKM. This CDR3 is 15 amino acids long. Trimming cost V 7 bases and J 3 bases; bases outside gene matches: 6. In nucleotides, the CDR3 is TGTGCCAGCACCCGACAGGGGGCAGATGGAAACACCATATATTTT. Translated: CASTRQGADGNTIYF.

V usage is TRBV28 and J usage is TRBJ2-1; 7 bases are shared with TRBD1. V was clipped by 7 bases and J by 9 bases; unmatched bases: 9. CDR1 is MDHEN and CDR2 is SYDVKM in the germline V gene. The CDR3 extends over 13 amino acids. The CDR3 region has the DNA TGTGCCAGCACATCCGACAGGGTCGGTGAGCAGTTCTTC. As protein: CASTSDRVGEQFF.

The table lists this clone with a count of one. The V and J genes are TRBV11-2 and TRBJ2-5; 7 nucleotides align to TRBD1. V lost 5 bases, J lost 5 bases, and 5 bases stayed unmatched. In germline, CDR1 is SGHAT, CDR2 FQNNGV. The CDR3 length is 13 residues. The DNA of the CDR3 is TGTGCCAGCAGCCAGGGGGTTGGGGAGACCCAGTACTTC. Its translation is CASSQGVGETQYF.